These 32 T cell receptor beta chains were all obtained from the same sample, sequenced in a study of Graves' ophthalmopathy and Graves' hyperthyroidism. RNA transcripts served as template for amplifying TCR beta CDR3 sequences. After a first-round RT-PCR with HTBI primers, a second-round multiplex PCR was run. TCRdb fed the multiplex PCR reads into MiXCR, producing one record per CDR3 protein. The sample consists of about 550,000 distinct CDR3 sequences, approximately 35% of them appearing once. Specimen: peripheral blood or thyroid tissue (not recorded which). Source of these receptors: an adult man with Graves' hyperthyroidism.

J is TRBJ2-5 and V is TRBV19; 7 nucleotides align to TRBD1. The CDR3 is 14 residues long. In germline, CDR1 is LNHDA, CDR2 SQIVND (reference sequence). J gave up 5 bases and V 6 bases, and 9 bases lay outside the gene matches. Written as DNA, the CDR3 is TGTGCCAGTAGGACCACAGGGGCGGAGGAGACCCAGTACTTC. Translating gives CASRTTGAEETQYF.

The sample holds a few counts of this clonotype. The J gene is TRBJ1-4, the V gene TRBV28, with D possibly TRBD1 on 5 matching bases. Per the germline V gene, CDR1 is MDHEN and CDR2 is SYDVKM. This CDR3 contains 14 residues. V gave up 2 bases and J gave up 8 bases, with 12 bases separating them. CDR3 in DNA: TGTGCCAGCAGTTTAACGGGACGGGACGAAAAACTGTTTTTT. Protein: CASSLTGRDEKLFF.

About this clonotype: A much bigger clone sits one base away, suggesting this may be a read error. CDR3 in DNA: TGTGCCAGTAGCATCATCGACAGGAACAATCGGCCCCAGCATTTT. Its translation: CASSIIDRNNRPQHF. The chain recombines TRBV19 with TRBJ1-5; D is possibly TRBD1 (6 bases). The V gene's germline CDR1 is LNHDA and CDR2 SQIVND (reference sequence). The CDR3 spans 15 residues.

This clonotype appeared many times. The rearrangement uses TRBV20-1 and TRBJ2-7; D is unresolved. Germline V gives CDR1 DFQATT, CDR2 SNEGSKA (reference sequence). This CDR3 spans 12 amino acids. The V end was cut by 2 bases, the J end by 7 bases, with 12 bases between. The CDR3 here is CSARKVGYEQYF. The CDR3 nucleotides read TGCAGTGCTAGAAAGGTGGGGTATGAGCAGTACTTC.

The rearrangement links TRBV24-1 to TRBJ2-3; no definite D call. Germline CDR1 KGHDR, CDR2 SFDVKD. V lost 4 bases and J lost 2, with 18 bases in between. CDR3 size: 17 residues. The CDR3 bases are TGTGCCACCAGTGACCCGTCTCCGGGTCCCTCCACAGATACGCAGTATTTT. Translating gives CATSDPSPGPSTDTQYF.

This clonotype occurred many times. J is TRBJ1-2 and V is TRBV7-9; unclear D gene. Trimming removed 1 base at V and 1 base at J, with 13 bases between. The CDR3 spans 16 residues. Per the germline V gene, CDR1 is SEHNR and CDR2 is FQNEAQ (reference sequence). CDR3 DNA: TGTGCCAGCAGCTTAGTCGCGGCAGAGAGTAACTATGGCTACACCTTC. Translation gives CASSLVAAESNYGYTF.

The rearrangement joins TRBV3-1 to TRBJ1-4, with a weak D call TRBD1 (5 bases). V dropped 0 bases and J dropped 8 bases, with 7 bases sitting between them. The germline V gene encodes CDR1 LGHDT and CDR2 YNNKEL (reference sequence). CDR3 size: 13 residues. Here the CDR3 DNA reads TGTGCCAGCAGCCAAGACAGGGAGGAAAAACTGTTTTTT. Protein: CASSQDREEKLFF.

The V call is TRBV10-3, the J call TRBJ2-6; D unclear. This CDR3 has 14 residues. In germline, CDR1 is ENHRY, CDR2 SYGVKD. The V end was cut by 2 bases, the J end by 3 bases, with 5 bases between. The CDR3 spells CAISEPSGANVLTF. The CDR3 nucleotides are TGTGCCATCAGTGAGCCGAGTGGGGCCAACGTCCTGACTTTC.

This clonotype occurred many times. Germline is not matched at one junction end, which may reflect a read error. The chain links TRBV7-9 to TRBJ2-7, with D unclear. CDR1 SEHNR and CDR2 FQNEAQ come from the germline V gene (reference sequence). The CDR3 loop spans 12 amino acids. The DNA for the CDR3 is TGTGCCAGCAGCCCTTATTCCTTCGAGCAGTACTTC. Translated, it gives CASSPYSFEQYF.

The CDR3 bases are TGTGCCACCAGTGATATACCGGGACAGCTCTCCTACAATGAGCAGTTCTTC. Protein sequence: CATSDIPGQLSYNEQFF. The genes are TRBV24-1 and TRBJ2-1; 7 nucleotides line up with TRBD1. The CDR3 length is 17 residues. Looked up from germline, CDR1 is KGHDR and CDR2 is SFDVKD. J lost 0 bases, V lost 3 bases, and 7 bases had no gene match.

Many counts were recorded for this clonotype. The rearrangement uses TRBV5-1 and TRBJ2-7, with D maybe TRBD2 (5 bases). Trimming left V 3 bases short and J 6 bases short, with 16 bases between. Germline V gene data show CDR1 as SGHRS and CDR2 as YFSETQ. The CDR3 length is 14 residues. CDR3 bases: TGCGCCAGCAGCTACGACTACCAGAAAGGCGAGCAGTACTTC. This codes for CASSYDYQKGEQYF.

Concerning this clonotype: This may arise from a read error, as a much more abundant clone is one base away. The rearrangement uses TRBV5-1 and TRBJ2-7; D not resolved. CDR3 length: 15 residues. Looked up from germline, CDR1 is SGHRS and CDR2 is YFSETQ. Here the CDR3 DNA reads TGTGCCAGCAGCTTGTCAGTCTCAGGACCCTACGAGCAGTACTTC. It codes for CASSLSVSGPYEQYF.

This chain joins TRBV20-1 and TRBJ1-6; D perhaps matches TRBD1 (6 bases). This CDR3 contains 15 residues. V lost 2 bases and J lost 5, with 13 bases in between. CDR1 and CDR2 (germline): DFQATT, SNEGSKA (reference sequence). For the CDR3, the DNA is TGCAGTGCTAGACGGGGGGCACAGAATAATTCACCCCTCCACTTT. This sequence encodes CSARRGAQNNSPLHF.

This clonotype has a handful of counts. The chain links TRBV4-2 to TRBJ2-2, with 7 bases aligning to TRBD2. The germline gives CDR1 LGHNA, CDR2 YNFKEQ. The CDR3 spans 16 residues. J lost 6 bases, V lost 1 base, and 8 bases had no gene match. The CDR3 DNA follows: TGTGCCAGCAGCCAAGCGACTAGCTCGGTGTCCGGGGAGCTGTTTTTT. Translation gives CASSQATSSVSGELFF.

This clonotype was observed many times. The chain recombines TRBV19 with TRBJ2-7; tentatively, D is TRBD1 (5 bases). V lost 5 bases to trimming and J lost 5 bases, with 13 bases between them. The CDR3 contains 13 residues. The germline V gene has CDR1 LNHDA and CDR2 SQIVND (reference sequence). The CDR3 here is CASSPLSGNEQYF. CDR3 nucleotides: TGTGCCAGTAGTCCCCTCTCAGGGAACGAGCAGTACTTC.

Points on this clonotype: Given a much more abundant clone one base away, this may be a read error. The chain employs TRBV5-1 and TRBJ1-2; no firm D call. This CDR3 region has 13 residues. Germline-derived CDR1 and CDR2 are SGHRS and YFSETQ. CDR3 amino acids: CTSSKDSNYGYTF. The CDR3 region has the DNA TGCACCAGCAGCAAGGACTCTAACTATGGCTACACCTTC.

The count of this clonotype is one. The chain recombines TRBV29-1 with TRBJ1-2, with 9 bases fitting TRBD1. The germline V gene has CDR1 SQVTM and CDR2 ANQGSEA. The CDR3 is 14 amino acids. The junction had 11 bases not matched to a gene; V was cut back by 8 bases and J by 4 bases. In DNA form, the CDR3 reads TGCAGCCTTAGGATGTGGACAGGGGCCTATGGCTACACCTTC. This codes for CSLRMWTGAYGYTF. Together with reference TRBV29-1 and TRBJ1-2, the CDR3 gives the full variable domain: SAVISQKPSRDICQRGTSLTIQCQVDSQVTMMFWYRQQPGQSLTLIATANQGSEATYESGFVIDKFPISRPNLTFSTLTVSNMSPEDSSIYLCSLRMWTGAYGYTFGSGTRLTVV.

This clonotype was seen ten or more times. The CDR3 sequence: CATESGGGNQPQHF. CDR3 nucleotide sequence: TGTGCCACAGAATCCGGCGGGGGCAATCAGCCCCAGCATTTT. The V call is TRBV10-3, the J call TRBJ1-5, with D unresolved. V lost 10 bases, J lost 2 bases, and 15 bases lay in between. Germline V gene sequence: CDR1 ENHRY, CDR2 SYGVKD. The CDR3 is 14 amino acids.

V is TRBV29-1 and J is TRBJ2-7, with TRBD1 as a possible D gene (5 bases). V shed 2 bases and J shed 1 base, with 12 bases lying between them. This CDR3 is built from 14 residues. Germline CDR1 is SQVTM and CDR2 is ANQGSEA. The CDR3: CSVESGAMSYEQYF. The DNA of the CDR3 is TGCAGCGTTGAATCTGGGGCCATGTCCTACGAGCAGTACTTC.

There are many counts of this clonotype. V and J are TRBV10-3 and TRBJ1-2; tentatively, D is TRBD1 (5 bases). The CDR3 is 15 residues long. Germline V CDR1 and CDR2: ENHRY, SYGVKD. V shed 0 bases and J shed 6 bases, with 14 bases lying between them. This CDR3 reads CAISESGEPEHGYTF. The CDR3 DNA reads TGTGCCATCAGTGAGTCGGGGGAACCGGAGCATGGCTACACCTTC.

DNA for the CDR3: TGCAGCGTTGGTGTGGGCGCGGAGACCCAGTACTTC. Its translation: CSVGVGAETQYF. The J gene is TRBJ2-5, the V gene TRBV29-1; D remains ambiguous. Germline-derived CDR1 and CDR2 are SQVTM and ANQGSEA. The length of the CDR3 is 12 residues. V lost 4 bases and J 5 bases, leaving 11 bases between the germline ends.

The chain joins TRBV19 to TRBJ2-2, with D perhaps matching TRBD1 or TRBD2 (5 bases each). The CDR3 runs 14 residues. CDR1 and CDR2 from the germline V gene are LNHDA and SQIVND (reference sequence). V gave up 10 bases and J gave up 4 bases, with 16 bases separating them. The CDR3 here is CATLEGPFTGELFF. The DNA of the CDR3 is TGTGCCACTCTCGAGGGGCCATTCACCGGGGAGCTGTTTTTT.

This clonotype has a single count. The genes are TRBV25-1 and TRBJ1-1, with a weak D call TRBD1 (5 bases). Trimming removed 6 bases from V and 5 bases from J, with 19 bases in between. CDR1 and CDR2 from the germline V gene are MGHDK and SYGVNS. CDR3 length equals 15 residues. CDR3 amino acids: CASSFEGGVWTEAFF. For the CDR3, the DNA is TGTGCCAGCAGCTTTGAGGGAGGGGTGTGGACTGAAGCTTTCTTT.

This clonotype has a count of ten or more. The chain employs TRBV7-2 and TRBJ2-7; TRBD1 might be the D (6 bases). Germline V gene data show CDR1 as SGHTA and CDR2 as FQGNSA. V lost 5 bases and J 2 bases, leaving 13 bases between the germline ends. This CDR3 has 14 amino acids. The DNA of the CDR3 is TGTGCCAGCAGCACTTACAGGGCAGCCTACGAGCAGTACTTC. It encodes CASSTYRAAYEQYF.

This clonotype showed up just a few times. The chain joins TRBV12-3 or TRBV12-4 to TRBJ1-4; TRBD1 might be the D (5 bases). The V gene lost 6 bases and the J gene lost 6 bases, with 14 bases spanning the gap. The CDR3 length is 14 residues. The CDR3 reads CASSISSRDEKLFF. The CDR3 DNA is TGTGCCAGCAGCATATCGAGCAGGGATGAAAAACTGTTTTTT.

The chain carries TRBV14 and TRBJ1-5; D not resolved. Germline CDR1 is SGHDN and CDR2 is FVKESK. The CDR3 has 15 amino acids. V lost 0 bases and J 3 bases, leaving 9 bases between the germline ends. The CDR3 spells CASSQDRGLNQPQHF. CDR3 nucleotides: TGTGCCAGCAGCCAAGACCGCGGCCTCAATCAGCCCCAGCATTTT.

The chain couples TRBV12-5 to TRBJ1-1, with D possibly TRBD1 on 6 matching bases. Germline CDR1 LGHNT, CDR2 FRNRAP. This CDR3 comprises 14 residues. Between the trimmed V and J ends, which lost 9 bases and 1 base, there was a span of 15 bases. The CDR3 bases are TGTGCTAGAGTGAGGGGGGTTCGGAACACTGAAGCTTTCTTT. Translated, it gives CARVRGVRNTEAFF.

This clonotype was found many times. The J gene is TRBJ2-7, the V gene TRBV29-1; TRBD1 agrees at 9 bases. CDR1 and CDR2 (germline): SQVTM, ANQGSEA. The CDR3 covers 12 residues. J was trimmed by 6 bases and V by 4 bases; bases with no gene match: 4. CDR3 residues: CSVAWDRVEQYF. CDR3 bases: TGCAGCGTTGCGTGGGACAGGGTCGAGCAGTACTTC.

This clonotype showed up many times. J is TRBJ2-7 and V is TRBV7-3; possible D gene TRBD1, 6 bases. Trimming stripped 0 bases from V and 0 bases from J, with 9 bases between. This CDR3 comprises 15 residues. CDR1 and CDR2 (germline): SGHTA, FQGTGA. In nucleotides, the CDR3 is TGTGCCAGCAGCTTAACCGGGACATCCTCCTACGAGCAGTACTTC. This encodes CASSLTGTSSYEQYF.

The chain recombines TRBV29-1 with TRBJ1-5; 9 nucleotides align to TRBD1. Germline loops: CDR1 SQVTM, CDR2 ANQGSEA. The CDR3 has 15 amino acids. The ends lost 5 bases at V and 3 bases at J; junction bases unmatched: 8. CDR3 loop: CSVQADRGNNQPQHF. Written as DNA, the CDR3 is TGCAGCGTTCAAGCGGACAGGGGCAACAATCAGCCCCAGCATTTT.

This clonotype was counted at least ten times. The rearrangement joins TRBV12-3 or TRBV12-4 to TRBJ1-5; no firm D call. V gave up 4 bases and J gave up 3 bases, with 13 bases separating them. The CDR3 totals 15 residues. Here the CDR3 reads CASSSGDKPNQPQHF. The DNA for the CDR3 is TGTGCCAGCAGTTCCGGCGACAAACCCAATCAGCCCCAGCATTTT.

This rearrangement joins TRBV29-1 to TRBJ2-5; a possible D gene is TRBD2 (7 bases). This CDR3 spans 14 amino acids. Per the germline V gene, CDR1 is SQVTM and CDR2 is ANQGSEA. The ends were cut back, 4 bases at V and 1 base at J, with 13 bases in the middle. Written as DNA, the CDR3 is TGCAGCGTTGTGGTGGGGGGGCTCCAAGAGACCCAGTACTTC. This sequence encodes CSVVVGGLQETQYF.